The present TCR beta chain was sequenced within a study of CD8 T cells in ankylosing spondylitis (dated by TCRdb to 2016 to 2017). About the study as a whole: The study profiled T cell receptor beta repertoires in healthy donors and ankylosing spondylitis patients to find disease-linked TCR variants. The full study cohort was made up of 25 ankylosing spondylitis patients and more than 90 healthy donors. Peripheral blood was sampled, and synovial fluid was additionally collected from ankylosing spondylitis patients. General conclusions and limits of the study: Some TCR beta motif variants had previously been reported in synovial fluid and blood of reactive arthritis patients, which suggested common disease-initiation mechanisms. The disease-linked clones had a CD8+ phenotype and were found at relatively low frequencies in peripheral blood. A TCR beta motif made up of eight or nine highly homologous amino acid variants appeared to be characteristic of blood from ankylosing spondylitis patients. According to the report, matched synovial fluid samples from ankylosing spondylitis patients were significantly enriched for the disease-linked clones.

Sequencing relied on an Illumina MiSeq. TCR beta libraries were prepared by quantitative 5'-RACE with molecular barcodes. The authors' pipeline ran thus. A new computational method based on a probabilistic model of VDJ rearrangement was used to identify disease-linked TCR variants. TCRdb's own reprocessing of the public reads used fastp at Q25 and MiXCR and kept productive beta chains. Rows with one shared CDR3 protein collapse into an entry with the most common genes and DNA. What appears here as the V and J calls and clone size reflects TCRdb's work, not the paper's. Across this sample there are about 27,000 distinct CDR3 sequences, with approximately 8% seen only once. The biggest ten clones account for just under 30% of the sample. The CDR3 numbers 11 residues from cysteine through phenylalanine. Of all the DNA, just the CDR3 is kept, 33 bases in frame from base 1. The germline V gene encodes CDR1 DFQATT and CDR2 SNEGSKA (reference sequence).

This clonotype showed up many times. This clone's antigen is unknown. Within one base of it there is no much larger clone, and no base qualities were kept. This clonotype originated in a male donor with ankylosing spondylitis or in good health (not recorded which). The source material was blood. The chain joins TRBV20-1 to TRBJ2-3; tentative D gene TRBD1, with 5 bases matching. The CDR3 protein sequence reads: CSAGATDTQYF. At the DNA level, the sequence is TGCAGCGCTGGGGCTACAGATACGCAGTATTTT.